This T cell receptor beta chain was captured by sequencing in a study of T cell clonality in common variable immunodeficiency. Regarding the study as a whole: CVID subjects shared fewer TCRbeta clones than healthy controls did. Links between repertoire features and CVID complications were heterogeneity-limited.

Comments on this clone: As yet, its antigen is unknown. Read coverage stops 3 residues before the CDR3 terminus; the germline J gene supplies the remainder.

In germline, CDR1 is SNHLY, CDR2 FYNNEI. The CDR3 has 15 amino acids. V lost 2 bases, J lost 4 bases, and 4 bases stayed unmatched. Equal genomic DNA amounts from CVID and control samples were sequenced. The data were produced by immunoSEQ multiplex PCR, yet TCRdb's version contains in-frame clones alone and is incomplete. The data show 30,000 to 35,000 clones, with none appearing a single time. The sequencing input was peripheral blood mononuclear cells. This chain connects TRBV2 to TRBJ1-3; 8 bases map to TRBD1. This TCR was sampled from a person aged 18-69 years in good health. The CDR3 protein is CASSEQGAPGNTIYF. The sequenced CDR3 bases are TGTGCCAGCAGTGAACAGGGGGCGCCAGGAAACACC. Full variable domain (missing parts from reference TRBV2 and TRBJ1-3): EPEVTQTPSHQVTQMGQEVILRCVPISNHLYFYWYRQILGQKVEFLVSFYNNEISEKSEIFDDQFSVERPDGSNFTLKIRSTKLEDSAMYFCASSEQGAPGNTIYFGEGSWLTVV.